The rows below give T cell receptor beta chains drawn from one sample of a study of T cells in localized non-small cell lung cancer. Using immunoSEQ multiplex PCR, the repertoire was profiled, and TCRdb retains in-frame clones only, with some absent. The sample has thousands of clones; over 20% are singletons. The sequenced sample was normal lung tissue next to the tumor, obtained before any cancer treatment. The receptors here all came from a woman aged 35 to 75 with stage I lung adenocarcinoma. Both conserved end residues are part of each CDR3. The order of the fields is clone size, D gene, V gene, J gene, CDR3 DNA, CDR3 protein. D genes are given only for firm matches. Some rows have no size entry. The others give once, few or many, or a class for an expanded clone.

>-|-|TRBV6-8|TRBJ2-7
TGTGCCAGCAGACTCCGGGACGTACCATACGAGCAGTACTTC
CASRLRDVPYEQYF
>-|TRBD1|TRBV19|TRBJ2-3
TGTGCCAGTAGTGTCGACAGGGTGGGGACAGATACGCAGTATTTT
CASSVDRVGTDTQYF
>once|-|TRBV18|TRBJ2-3
TGTGCCAGCTCACCTCTAGTCGCCACGCCTCAGTACACAGATACGCAGTATTTT
CASSPLVATPQYTDTQYF
>medium-sized|TRBD2|TRBV11-3|TRBJ2-3
TGTGCCAGCAGCTTGGGTCCAGCGGGAGGGCCTGGAGATACGCAGTATTTT
CASSLGPAGGPGDTQYF
>medium-sized|TRBD2|TRBV9|TRBJ2-7
TGTGCCAGCAGCGTAGGAGCGGGAGGGTACGAGCAGTACTTC
CASSVGAGGYEQYF
>-|TRBD2|TRBV30|TRBJ2-1
TGTGCCTGGGCTGTAGGGTCTAGCGGGAGTTGGTGGGGCAATGAGCAGTTCTTC
CAWAVGSSGSWWGNEQFF
>-|-|TRBV11-3|TRBJ2-3
TGTGCCAGCAAGGAGGCGGGGCTATCCACAGATACGCAGTATTTT
CASKEAGLSTDTQYF
>few|TRBD2|TRBV19|TRBJ2-5
TGTGCCAGTAGTATACAAAGGACTAGCGGGAGAGGGAGCCGAGAGACCCAGTACTTC
CASSIQRTSGRGSRETQYF
>few|TRBD1|TRBV19|TRBJ1-1
TGTGCCAGCCGGACAGGGGGGACTGAAGCTTTCTTT
CASRTGGTEAFF
>few|TRBD1|TRBV9|TRBJ1-2
TGTGCCAGCAGTGATGGGACAGGTGCGATTAACTATGGCTACACCTTC
CASSDGTGAINYGYTF
>-|-|TRBV19|TRBJ1-2
TGTGCCAGTAGTATCGGCAGTAACTACTATGGCTACACCTTC
CASSIGSNYYGYTF
>many|TRBD2|TRBV11-3|TRBJ2-7
TGTGCCAGCAGCTTGGCGGGAGGGTCCTACGAGCAGTACTTC
CASSLAGGSYEQYF
>medium-sized|-|TRBV11-3|TRBJ2-3
TGTGCCAGCAGCGAGGGGACGCGCACAGATACGCAGTATTTT
CASSEGTRTDTQYF
>-|-|TRBV18|TRBJ2-3
TGTGCCAGCTCACCACCGGCGATCACAGATACGCAGTATTTT
CASSPPAITDTQYF
>-|TRBD2|TRBV19|TRBJ2-2
TGTGCCAGTAGATTAGCGGGAAACCCCGGGGAGCTGTTTTTT
CASRLAGNPGELFF
>-|-|TRBV30|TRBJ2-7
TGTGCCTGCTTAGGGCGCCGCCCCTACGAGCAGTACTTC
CACLGRRPYEQYF
>few|-|TRBV19|TRBJ2-3
TGTGCCAGTAGCCACTCAAAGTCGACCACAGATACGCAGTATTTT
CASSHSKSTTDTQYF
>medium-sized|TRBD2|TRBV11-3|TRBJ2-1
TGTGCCAGCAGCTTAACCGGGACTAGCGGTTTAAGCTCCTACAATGAGCAGTTCTTC
CASSLTGTSGLSSYNEQFF
>medium-sized|-|TRBV11-3|TRBJ1-4
TGTGCCAGCAGCTTAGAGGGCCGAGGGGGAGAAAAACTGTTTTTT
CASSLEGRGGEKLFF
>-|TRBD1|TRBV29-1|TRBJ1-2
TGCAGCTCAGGACAGGCTAACTATGGCTACACCTTC
CSSGQANYGYTF
>medium-sized|-|TRBV28|TRBJ1-1
TGTGCCAGCAGTTCACCTACTGAGGGCAACACTGAAGCTTTCTTT
CASSSPTEGNTEAFF
>few|-|TRBV6-8|TRBJ2-7
TGTGCCAGCAGTGTACAGGCCCCGGTCGGGATGGCGGCCTACGAGCAGTACTTC
CASSVQAPVGMAAYEQYF
>-|TRBD1|TRBV29-1|TRBJ1-2
TGCAGCGTTTTAGAAGGGACAGTTTACTATGGCTACACCTTC
CSVLEGTVYYGYTF
>few|-|TRBV11-3|TRBJ2-7
TGTGCCAGCAGCTTGGGGAACACGGGCTCCTACGAGCAGTACTTC
CASSLGNTGSYEQYF
>-|-|TRBV30|TRBJ2-1
TGTGCCTGGAGTGCCCGACTCGGTGAGCAGTTCTTC
CAWSARLGEQFF
>-|-|TRBV19|TRBJ1-1
TGTGCCAGTAGTATGGCAGGGCACTTGAACACTGAAGCTTTCTTT
CASSMAGHLNTEAFF
>-|-|TRBV11-3|TRBJ2-5
TGTGCCAGCAGCGCGCCTGGACTCCAAGAGACCCAGTACTTC
CASSAPGLQETQYF
>few|-|TRBV19|TRBJ1-1
TGTGCCAGTAGTATTAAGGGGGACACTGAAGCTTTCTTT
CASSIKGDTEAFF
>few|TRBD1|TRBV28|TRBJ1-1
TGTGCCAGCAGTTTGAACAGGGGCCTCATGAACACTGAAGCTTTCTTT
CASSLNRGLMNTEAFF
>-|-|TRBV9|TRBJ1-2
TGTGCCAGCAGTGAAGGGGGGCAGATAGGATCCTATGGCTACACCTTC
CASSEGGQIGSYGYTF
>-|TRBD2|TRBV10-1|TRBJ2-7
TGCGCCAGCAGTGACCCCAGCGCTAGCGGGAGGGCCTCCTCCTACGAGCAGTACTTC
CASSDPSASGRASSYEQYF
>-|TRBD2|TRBV5-1|TRBJ2-1
TGCGCCAGCTCCACTAGCGGTCCATACAATGAGCAGTTCTTC
CASSTSGPYNEQFF
>-|TRBD1|TRBV18|TRBJ2-4
TGTGCCAGCTCACGACAGGGGACCAAAAACATTCAGTACTTC
CASSRQGTKNIQYF
>few|-|TRBV11-3|TRBJ2-2
TGTGCCAGCAGCCCGGGTGGCGGGATCAACACCGGGGAGCTGTTTTTT
CASSPGGGINTGELFF
>-|-|TRBV11-3|TRBJ2-5
TGTGCCAGCAGCCCCGCGGGGCAGGGTGGGTACCAAGAGACCCAGTACTTC
CASSPAGQGGYQETQYF
>large|-|TRBV9|TRBJ2-5
TGTGCCACGACGGCAACAGGGCGGGAGACCCAGTACTTC
CATTATGRETQYF
>medium-sized|TRBD1|TRBV11-3|TRBJ2-2
TGTGCCAGCAGATTAGACAGGGAACGACCCGGGGAGCTGTTTTTT
CASRLDRERPGELFF
>few|-|TRBV7-6|TRBJ1-4
TGTGCCAGCAGCTCCCAGCGAACTAATGAAAAACTGTTTTTT
CASSSQRTNEKLFF
>-|-|TRBV12-5|TRBJ2-7
TGTGCTAGTGGTTTGGTAATCGGTTACGAGCAGTACTTC
CASGLVIGYEQYF
>once|-|TRBV19|TRBJ2-2
TGTGCCAGTAGTCCCCGGCAGGGATTCACCGGGGAGCTGTTTTTT
CASSPRQGFTGELFF
>-|TRBD2|TRBV7-1|TRBJ2-3
TGTGCCAGCAGCCCTTCTTCTAGCGGGAGTCAGTATTTT
CASSPSSSGSQYF
>-|-|TRBV6-8|TRBJ2-6
TGTGCCAGCAGTGACGGACAGTTAGGTGGGGCCAACGTCCTGACTTTC
CASSDGQLGGANVLTF
>-|TRBD1|TRBV25-1|TRBJ2-7
TGTGCCAGCAGCAAACAGGGGGCTCGCGAGCAGTACTTC
CASSKQGAREQYF
>-|-|TRBV11-3|TRBJ2-2
TGTGCCAGCAGCTTAGTTGGGTCTACCGGGGAGCTGTTTTTT
CASSLVGSTGELFF
>-|-|TRBV19|TRBJ2-3
TGTGCCAGTAGTACCCTCACAGATACGCAGTATTTT
CASSTLTDTQYF
>large|TRBD2|TRBV30|TRBJ2-2
TGTGCCTGGAGGTGGAGGGAGGGTGACACCGGGGAGCTGTTTTTT
CAWRWREGDTGELFF
>-|-|TRBV28|TRBJ1-1
TGTGCCAGCAGTCCGCCGCGACAGTCGGCTTTCTTT
CASSPPRQSAFF
>once|-|TRBV29-1|TRBJ2-1
TGCAGCGTTGAAGATCCCGGGAGCCGCTCCTACAATGAGCAGTTCTTC
CSVEDPGSRSYNEQFF
>-|TRBD2|TRBV6-8|TRBJ2-7
TGTGCCAGCACCCTCGTAGGCCGGGGGGGTTCCTACGAGCAGTACTTC
CASTLVGRGGSYEQYF
>-|-|TRBV19|TRBJ1-5
TGTGCCAGTAGTATAGGGGGCCCGGGGGGACGATATACCAATCAGCCCCAGCATTTT
CASSIGGPGGRYTNQPQHF
>-|-|TRBV1|TRBJ1-1
TGCGCCAGCAGCCAAGGTCCTCAGGGGGGGAACACTGAAGCTTTCTTT
CASSQGPQGGNTEAFF
>-|-|TRBV5-1|TRBJ2-3
TGCGCCAGCAGCGGGCCGGAACCCACAGATACGCAGTATTTT
CASSGPEPTDTQYF
>-|TRBD2|TRBV6-8|TRBJ2-7
TGTGCCAGCACCTCACCCGGGACTACATACGGGCAGTACTTC
CASTSPGTTYGQYF
>-|-|TRBV6-8|TRBJ1-2
TGTGCCAGCAGCCAGCCGGGCCCCGCTTACGGCTACACCTTC
CASSQPGPAYGYTF